The rows below give T cell receptor beta chains drawn from one sample of a study of blood T cell repertoires in COVID-19. Assay: immunoSEQ multiplex PCR; the TCRdb copy retains only in-frame clones and omits some. This sample has some 320,000 clones, with approximately 88% found just once. Sequencing input: peripheral blood. The receptor set was obtained from a woman in her thirties who had recovered from COVID-19. The CDR3 runs from the conserved cysteine through the conserved F or W. Fields, in order: clone size, J gene, V gene, D gene, CDR3 DNA, CDR3 protein. D genes are given only for firm matches. Size is omitted from some rows. Given values are once, few, many or a class for expanded clones.

>.|TRBJ2-3|TRBV9|TRBD1
TGTGCCAGCAGCGTAGCCCCGACAGGGATGGGCACAGATACGCAGTATTTT
CASSVAPTGMGTDTQYF
>.|TRBJ1-6|TRBV19|TRBD1
TGTGCCAGTAGTATGGGACAGGGGATGGATTCACCCCTCCACTTT
CASSMGQGMDSPLHF
>once|TRBJ1-2|TRBV6-4|TRBD1
TGTGCCAGCAGACTCGGACAGGGGAGCTACACCTTC
CASRLGQGSYTF
>.|TRBJ1-4|TRBV20-1|.
TGCAGTGCTAGTCGGACAGTTAATGAAAAACTGTTTTTT
CSASRTVNEKLFF
>.|TRBJ2-1|TRBV7-9|.
TGTGCCAGCAGCTTGAATTTGGCTAGCGAGCAGTTCTTC
CASSLNLASEQFF
>few|TRBJ1-3|TRBV4-3|.
TGCGCCAGCAGCCAAGAACGACCCGGGGTCGTCTCTGGAAACACCATATATTTT
CASSQERPGVVSGNTIYF
>.|TRBJ1-5|TRBV28|.
TGTGCCAGCAGGCCCCCTGCAGGGGTCAATCAGCCCCAGCATTTT
CASRPPAGVNQPQHF
>.|TRBJ2-4|TRBV18|TRBD1
TGTGCCAGCTCACCCTGGACAGGGCTAGCCAAAAACATTCAGTACTTC
CASSPWTGLAKNIQYF
>.|TRBJ2-7|TRBV5-1|.
TGCGCCAGCGCCTCCGAGCGGGCTGCCTCCTACGAGCAGTACTTC
CASASERAASYEQYF
>once|TRBJ2-3|TRBV28|TRBD2
TGTGCCAGCAGTCCCAACCTCGGGGGGACAGATACGCAGTATTTT
CASSPNLGGTDTQYF
>.|TRBJ2-7|TRBV5-1|.
TGCGCCAGCAGCTTGAGTACCGGCGAGCAGTACTTC
CASSLSTGEQYF
>many|TRBJ1-1|TRBV29-1|TRBD1
TGCAGCGTAGACAGGGATAACACTGAAGCTTTCTTT
CSVDRDNTEAFF
>.|TRBJ1-4|TRBV5-1|.
TGCGCCAGCAGGCCTAACCTGGCAACTAATGAAAAACTGTTTTTT
CASRPNLATNEKLFF
>.|TRBJ1-5|TRBV2|.
TGTGCCAGCAGAATACAGGGTGTGGACAATCAGCCCCAGCATTTT
CASRIQGVDNQPQHF
>.|TRBJ2-3|TRBV7-2|.
TGTGCCAGCAGTCTGTTGGAGGGACTTACGGGTGATACGCAGTATTTT
CASSLLEGLTGDTQYF
>.|TRBJ2-7|TRBV5-4|TRBD1
TGTGCCAGCAGCTTGGGGGGACAGGGGGATTCCGAGCAGTACTTC
CASSLGGQGDSEQYF
>.|TRBJ1-1|TRBV12-3/TRBV12-4|TRBD1
TGTGCCAGCAGCGACAGGGCTAACACTGAAGCTTTCTTT
CASSDRANTEAFF
>.|TRBJ1-1|TRBV5-1|.
TGCGCCAGCAGCCCATCAGAGGACACCAAGAACACTGAAGCTTTCTTT
CASSPSEDTKNTEAFF
>.|TRBJ1-1|TRBV5-1|TRBD1
TGCGCCAGCAGGCGGAGAGGGGACAGGCTAACGAACACTGAAGCTTTCTTT
CASRRRGDRLTNTEAFF
>.|TRBJ1-5|TRBV20-1|.
TGCAGTGCTAGAGGTACAGGCTCCCAGCATTTT
CSARGTGSQHF
>.|TRBJ1-1|TRBV20-1|.
TGCAGTGCTAGTCGCGACACTGAAGCTTTCTTT
CSASRDTEAFF
>.|TRBJ1-3|TRBV30|.
TGTGCCTGGAGTATTAGCTCTGGAAACACCATATATTTT
CAWSISSGNTIYF
>.|TRBJ2-3|TRBV5-4|TRBD2
TGTGCCAGCAGCTTGGGAGGGACTAGCGGGGGTGGCACAGATACGCAGTATTTT
CASSLGGTSGGGTDTQYF
>.|TRBJ1-5|TRBV30|.
TGTGCCTGGAGCGAGCCACCCCGACTAAACCAGCCCCAGCATTTT
CAWSEPPRLNQPQHF
>.|TRBJ2-2|TRBV19|.
TGTGCCAGTTCCCCACAGCCGTACACCGGGGAGCTGTTTTTT
CASSPQPYTGELFF
>.|TRBJ1-5|TRBV19|.
TGTGCCAGTAGTATATCTGCAGGGGCGATCCTTAGCAATCAGCCCCAGCATTTT
CASSISAGAILSNQPQHF
>.|TRBJ2-7|TRBV18|TRBD1
TGTGCCAGCTCACCAGGGACAGGGGTGTACGAGCAGTACTTC
CASSPGTGVYEQYF
>.|TRBJ1-2|TRBV3-1/TRBV3-2|.
TGTGCCACGGGCAGGGACTATGGCTACACCTTC
CATGRDYGYTF
>.|TRBJ1-5|TRBV28|.
TGTGCCAGCAGTCCGATGTTGGGCAGGGTGAACAATCAGCCCCAGCATTTT
CASSPMLGRVNNQPQHF
>.|TRBJ1-5|TRBV7-9|TRBD1
TGTGCCAGCAGCTTTGGACAGGGGCAAATGGGACGCAATCAGCCCCAGCATTTT
CASSFGQGQMGRNQPQHF